This T cell receptor beta chain was retrieved from a study of breast tumors, draining lymph nodes, adjacent tissues. Study-level findings and limits: The lymph node origin of tumor T cells was framed as consistent with a hypothesis, not demonstrated. Luminal-like breast cancer showed significantly higher tumor–nontumor repertoire similarity than basal-like. Tumors had less TCR diversity than lymph nodes, more than nontumor tissue.

Axillary draining lymph nodes of breast cancer patients supplied the node samples. Each CDR3 protein is one row after TCRdb ran MiXCR on the multiplex PCR reads. This sample has about 180,000 distinct CDR3 sequences, with roughly a third found just once. To note about this clonotype: Its target is unknown.

CDR3 length: 13 amino acids. V lost 8 bases to trimming and J lost 8 bases, with 13 bases between them. The V and J genes are TRBV12-3 or TRBV12-4 and TRBJ1-6; TRBD1 is a possible D gene (6 bases). Sequencing was done on a sample of axillary lymph node tissue. The clonotype was recovered from a female donor with breast cancer. Some clones in this sample may be carry-over from other donors' samples. The chain's CDR3 is CASYRVGDSPLHF. In nucleotides, the CDR3 is TGTGCCAGCTACAGGGTAGGGGATTCACCCCTCCACTTT.